At least ten counts were recorded for the clone carrying this TCR beta chain. The sample belongs to a study of blood T cells in healthy people across ages. Using a J-beta primer mix together with a sample-barcoded 5' primer, a second PCR was run for roughly 6 to 12 cycles. All samples yielded 2.5 million or more CDR3-containing paired-end reads. One entry per CDR3 protein results from TCRdb running MiXCR on the 5' RACE reads. The sample holds around 900,000 distinct CDR3 sequences, more than 25% seen once. CDR1 is LGHNA, CDR2 YSLEER, per germline. V shed 0 bases and J shed 1 base, with 3 bases lying between them. The CDR3 is 13 amino acids.

The V call is TRBV4-3, the J call TRBJ1-1; D remains unclear. Sequencing was done on a sample of blood. The clonotype comes from an elderly woman in good health. This CDR3 is CASSQEKNTEAFF. The CDR3 nucleotides are TGCGCCAGCAGCCAAGAGAAGAACACTGAAGCTTTCTTT.